Below are 10 T cell receptor beta chains sequenced from a single sample in a study of cytomegalovirus exposure and HLA in healthy donors (dated by TCRdb to about 2017). Library prep was done by the immunoSEQ multiplex PCR assay. For the multiplex PCR, a mixture combining 60 forward primers for TCR Vbeta segments and 13 reverse primers for TCR Jbeta segments was used. TCRdb mirrors the immuneACCESS table, restricted to in-frame sequences. Some clones are absent from its copies; in checked studies, under half trace to an unresolved V gene, and the reason for the others is unknown. For this sample the table gives roughly 190,000 clones, of which approximately 79% were detected only once. Over 1.5% of the sample lies in the top ten. The specimen was PBMCs. The receptors stem from a girl under 18 in good health and CMV-seropositive.

The chain recombines TRBV5-1 with TRBJ2-7; D is unresolved. This CDR3 has 13 amino acids. V was shortened by 1 base and J by 3 bases, with 8 bases between the two germline ends. The germline V gene has CDR1 SGHRS and CDR2 YFSETQ. The CDR3 region has the DNA TGCGCCAGCAGCTTGACAGAACTCTACGAGCAGTACTTC. Residues: CASSLTELYEQYF.

The chain couples TRBV9 to TRBJ2-1; 7 bases match TRBD1. V lost 4 bases and J lost 0; bases outside the gene matches: 4. Germline CDR1 SGDLS, CDR2 YYNGEE. This CDR3 has 15 residues. The CDR3 bases are TGTGCCAGCAGCCCCAAGGGGGCCTCCTACAATGAGCAGTTCTTC. Translation: CASSPKGASYNEQFF.

The chain links TRBV4-1 to TRBJ2-7; 7 bases map to TRBD1. V was pared by 4 bases and J by 3 bases, with 9 bases of the junction left unmatched. The CDR3 runs 15 residues. Germline V CDR1 and CDR2: MGHRA, YSYEKL. DNA of the CDR3: TGCGCCAGCAGCCGATCCGGGACAGACAACTACGAGCAGTACTTC. Translating it yields CASSRSGTDNYEQYF.

This clone was counted once. In nucleotides, the CDR3 is TGTGCCAGCAGCTTGACAGGGGAAGACTATGGCTACACCTTC. It is translated as CASSLTGEDYGYTF. This chain links TRBV5-6 with TRBJ1-2, with 7 bases aligning to TRBD1. V trimming: 1 base; J trimming: 3 bases; junction bases outside the gene matches: 3. Per the germline V gene, CDR1 is SGHDT and CDR2 is YYEEEE. The CDR3 extends over 14 amino acids.

This clone was seen only once. The rearrangement joins TRBV6-5 to TRBJ1-1, with 7 bases aligning to TRBD1. Germline CDR1 and CDR2: MNHEY and SVGAGI. Trimming took 5 bases from V and 7 from J; bases not matched to a gene: 10. CDR3 size: 14 residues. For the CDR3, the DNA is TGTGCCAGCAGTACGACAGGGAGGATCGGTGAAGCTTTCTTT. Its protein product is CASSTTGRIGEAFF.

This chain links TRBV10-2 with TRBJ2-1; 12 bases line up with TRBD2. The CDR3 has 16 residues. The germline gives CDR1 WSHSY, CDR2 SAAADI. V shed 5 bases and J 5 bases; nucleotides not matched to a gene: 7. The CDR3 here is CASSPRLAGADNEQFF. CDR3 nucleotide sequence: TGCGCCAGCAGTCCGAGACTAGCGGGGGCAGACAATGAGCAGTTCTTC.

V and J are TRBV7-2 and TRBJ1-5, with a tentative D call TRBD1 (5 bases). CDR3 size: 13 residues. Trimming pared 6 bases from V and 2 bases from J, leaving 8 bases between. CDR1 is SGHTA, CDR2 FQGNSA, per germline. DNA for the CDR3: TGTGCCAGCAGTACAGGTGGCAATCAGCCCCAGCATTTT. Protein sequence: CASSTGGNQPQHF.

Notes on this clone: The junction departs from the called germline gene at one end, perhaps through a read error. The V and J genes are TRBV2 and TRBJ2-2; D is perhaps TRBD2 (5 bases). Germline V lookup: CDR1 SNHLY, CDR2 FYNNEI. The CDR3 has 14 residues. CDR3 in amino acids: CASSVLENTGKLFF. As DNA, the CDR3 is TGTGCCAGCAGTGTCTTAGAGAACACCGGGAAGCTGTTTTTT.

The CDR3, as DNA: TGTGCCAGCAGCTCAGGTTTGGAAAATGAAAAACTGTTTTTT. This sequence encodes CASSSGLENEKLFF. The V gene is TRBV5-8, the J gene TRBJ1-4; D is unclear. Trimming removed 3 bases at V and 5 bases at J, with 11 bases between. Germline CDR1 reads SGHTS; CDR2 reads YDEGEE. This CDR3 is built from 14 residues.

The genes are TRBV4-3 and TRBJ2-1; unclear D gene. This CDR3 spans 15 amino acids. The germline CDR1 and CDR2 sequences are LGHNA and YSLEER. With 7 bases removed from V and 6 bases from J, the gap between germline ends came to 19 bases. Here the CDR3 DNA reads TGCGCCAGCACCGACACCCACAGAGTAGGCAATGAGCAGTTCTTC. Protein: CASTDTHRVGNEQFF.